A single sample gave rise to the 32 T cell receptor delta chains below, sequenced in a study of gamma-delta chains in newborns, infants, children. TCRdb reprocessed the reads through CATT. This table holds 9,000 to 13,000 delta-chain clones, 3% to 4.5% found once. Sequenced: blood. These receptors were obtained from a child who was a newborn, infant or young child, either healthy, febrile or measles-vaccinated (not recorded which).

The chain has TRDV1 and TRDJ1; 7 bases match TRDD2. Germline CDR1 TSWWSYY, CDR2 QGS. The trim removed 4 bases at V and 0 bases at J, leaving 20 bases unmatched. This CDR3 is built from 20 residues. CDR3 in amino acids: CALGAPFPTLRPEYTDKLIF. DNA of the CDR3: TGTGCTCTTGGGGCCCCCTTTCCTACGTTGCGGCCCGAGTACACCGATAAACTCATCTTT.

In its sample, this clone was seen a few times. The chain couples TRAV29/DV5 to TRDJ1; perhaps D is TRDD2 or TRDD3 (6 bases each). V was cut by 5 bases and J by 0 bases, with 38 bases left in between. The germline V gene has CDR1 NSMFDY and CDR2 ISSIKDK. The CDR3 contains 22 residues. The CDR3 region is CAATDTFHFELGIQMYTDKLIF. CDR3 nucleotides: TGTGCAGCGACCGATACCTTCCATTTCGAGCTGGGGATCCAGATGTACACCGATAAACTCATCTTT.

The rearrangement joins TRDV1 to TRDJ1; maybe TRDD3 (9 bases). The germline V gene has CDR1 TSWWSYY and CDR2 QGS. Trimming shortened V by 2 bases and J by 8 bases, and 45 bases separated the two germline ends. The CDR3 sequence is 24 residues long. CDR3 amino acids: CALGETKNIESLPTKGDTTMKLIF. The CDR3 DNA reads as TGTGCTCTTGGGGAAACTAAGAATATAGAGAGTCTTCCTACGAAGGGGGATACCACCATGAAACTCATCTTT.

The chain joins TRDV1 to TRDJ1; TRDD3 is a possible D gene (6 bases). Germline V gene sequence: CDR1 TSWWSYY, CDR2 QGS. The CDR3 runs to 17 residues. Trimming removed 8 bases at V and 0 bases at J, with 22 bases between. In nucleotides, the CDR3 is TGTGCTCTTCCCCTGGGGATCCCTGGGCTATACACCGATAAACTCATCTTT. Its translation: CALPLGIPGLYTDKLIF.

J is TRDJ3 and V is TRDV2; 12 nucleotides align to TRDD3. With V trimmed by 1 base and J by 0 bases, 12 bases remained unmatched. The length of the CDR3 is 22 residues. Germline V lookup: CDR1 GEAIGNYY, CDR2 EKD. CDR3 nucleotides: TGTGCCTGTGACACTGTGCTGGGGGATACGCTTCCAAGCTCCTGGGACACCCGACAGATGTTTTTC. This translates into CACDTVLGDTLPSSWDTRQMFF.

This clone was detected a few times. The rearrangement links TRDV3 to TRDJ1; TRDD3 might be the D (6 bases). Germline V gives CDR1 TVYSNPD, CDR2 GDNSRS (reference sequence). This CDR3 is built from 21 residues. The germline V and J ends were trimmed by 4 bases and 0 bases, with 36 bases remaining between them. CDR3 loop: CASIGSPKGRGDRSYTDKLIF. In DNA form, the CDR3 reads TGTGCCTCCATCGGTTCCCCCAAAGGGCGGGGGGACCGGTCGTACACCGATAAACTCATCTTT.

A word on this clone: The identical CDR3 is also encoded by other nucleotide sequences in the sample. The gene calls are TRDV2 and TRDJ1, with 9 bases that match TRDD3. Germline assignment: CDR1 GEAIGNYY and CDR2 EKD. The CDR3 contains 18 residues. With 1 base clipped from V and 0 bases from J, the junction kept 11 bases outside the gene matches. CDR3 in DNA: TGTGCCTGTGACACACCGGGGATACGCCCCTGGTACACCGATAAACTCATCTTT. It encodes CACDTPGIRPWYTDKLIF.

This clone is categorized as medium-sized (0.01 to 0.1%). Because the CDR3's place on the DNA is in doubt, the DNA is left out and the CDR3 is given as listed by TCRdb. The chain carries TRAV29/DV5 and TRDJ1; the table assigns TRDD3, which was not confirmed against the DNA. Both ends counted, the CDR3 spans 18 residues. Germline CDR1 is NSMFDY and CDR2 is ISSIKDK. The CDR3 loop is CSVLLCSKQGDRPDKLIF.

The J gene is given as TRDJ1, and the V gene is not called; the D call TRDD3 from the table was never checked on the DNA. The CDR3 runs 22 residues. The DNA of the CDR3 is TGTGCTCTTGGGGAAAGGTATCGAGATCCTACACGACGGGTTCGGTACACCGATAAACCCATCTTT. Amino acid sequence: CALGERYRDPTRRVRYTDKPIF.

Details on this clone: Other nucleotide sequences in the sample specify the same CDR3. The V and J genes are TRAV29/DV5 and TRDJ1; 8 nucleotides line up with TRDD3. Germline V gives CDR1 NSMFDY, CDR2 ISSIKDK. CDR3 length: 16 residues. The chain's CDR3 is CAAARGVLGDTDKLIF. The CDR3 coding sequence is TGTGCGGCAGCAAGGGGGGTACTGGGGGACACCGATAAACTCATCTTT.

Judged by abundance, this clone is medium-sized. V and J are TRDV2 and TRDJ3, with a tentative D call TRDD3 (5 bases). Trimming pared 0 bases from V and 0 bases from J, leaving 11 bases between. Germline V lookup: CDR1 GEAIGNYY, CDR2 EKD. The CDR3 runs 18 residues. CDR3 residues: CACDTAGISSWDTRQMFF. Here the CDR3 DNA reads TGTGCCTGTGACACCGCTGGGATCAGCTCCTGGGACACCCGACAGATGTTTTTC.

The V and J genes are TRDV1 and TRDJ1; 10 bases map to TRDD3. J gave up 0 bases and V 0 bases, and 22 bases lay outside the gene matches. Germline CDR1 reads TSWWSYY; CDR2 reads QGS. The CDR3 loop spans 23 amino acids. DNA of the CDR3: TGTGCTCTTGGGGAACTCCCTCTGGCCTTCCCACTGGGGGATTCTAGGTACACCGATAAACTCATCTTT. Translation: CALGELPLAFPLGDSRYTDKLIF.

As regards this clone: A much larger clone sits a single nucleotide away, making a read error possible. This chain joins TRDV2 and TRDJ1, with 9 bases that match TRDD3. Germline CDR1 and CDR2: GEAIGNYY and EKD. With V trimmed by 4 bases and J by 4 bases, 21 bases remained unmatched. CDR3 length: 19 residues. CDR3 DNA: TGTGCCTGTGAAGGCCCTCCTATTGCTGGGGGATCCACAGGCGATAAACTCATCTTT. This encodes CACEGPPIAGGSTGDKLIF.

This clone is termed medium-sized. The chain carries TRDV2 and TRDJ3, with TRDD3 matching over 13 bases. The CDR3 is 19 amino acids. Trimming took 3 bases from V and 1 from J; bases not matched to a gene: 5. CDR1 and CDR2 (germline): GEAIGNYY, EKD. DNA for the CDR3: TGTGCCTGTGACGCGACTGGGGGATACGCGTCCTGGGACACCCGACAGATGTTTTTC. Translation: CACDATGGYASWDTRQMFF.

The gene calls are TRDV1 and TRDJ1; 8 bases fit TRDD3. Germline V gene data show CDR1 as TSWWSYY and CDR2 as QGS. Germline trimming cut 0 bases from V and 0 bases from J; bases unmatched to any gene: 15. The CDR3 extends over 20 amino acids. CDR3 sequence (DNA): TGTGCTCTTGGGGAACTGTTTAGCACTGGGGGCCGCCTGTACACCGATAAACTCATCTTT. Encoded protein: CALGELFSTGGRLYTDKLIF.

The table lists this clone with a few counts. The chain has TRDV2 and TRDJ3, with D maybe TRDD3 (6 bases). This CDR3 spans 19 amino acids. Germline-derived CDR1 and CDR2 are GEAIGNYY and EKD. V was cut by 1 base and J by 0 bases, with 15 bases left in between. CDR3 region: CACDTMGAISSWDTRQMFF. CDR3 coding DNA: TGTGCCTGTGACACGATGGGGGCCATCAGCTCCTGGGACACCCGACAGATGTTTTTC.

In this sample, this clone is medium-sized. This chain joins TRDV2 and TRDJ2, with unresolved D. The CDR3 runs 14 residues. Trimming took off 3 bases at V and 5 bases at J, with 12 bases between the two ends. Germline V gene lookup returns CDR1 GEAIGNYY and CDR2 EKD. The CDR3 is CACDALLTTAQLFF. CDR3 bases: TGTGCCTGTGACGCCTTACTGACTACAGCACAACTCTTCTTT.

This clone is classed as medium-sized. The gene calls are TRDV2 and TRDJ1, with D perhaps matching TRDD3 (6 bases). Germline lookup yields CDR1 GEAIGNYY and CDR2 EKD. V lost 0 bases, J lost 1 base, and 11 bases lay in between. The CDR3 is 15 residues long. CDR3 sequence reads: CACDTVGASTDKLIF. The CDR3, as DNA: TGTGCCTGTGACACCGTGGGGGCCTCCACCGATAAACTCATCTTT.

No V gene was called here, but the J gene is TRDJ1; the table assigns TRDD3, which was not confirmed against the DNA. The CDR3 covers 19 residues. The DNA of the CDR3 is TGTGCCACCACCCATACCTTCCTACGAGGGACTGGGGGAGCCGATAAACTCATCTTT. This gives the protein CATTHTFLRGTGGADKLIF.

This chain connects TRDV2 to TRDJ3; tentative D call: TRDD3 (5 bases). Looked up from germline, CDR1 is GEAIGNYY and CDR2 is EKD. CDR3 length: 18 residues. V was cut by 3 bases and J by 0 bases, with 14 bases left in between. DNA for the CDR3: TGTGCCTGTGACTTCTTACTGGCCAGCTCCTGGGACACCCGACAGATGTTTTTC. It encodes CACDFLLASSWDTRQMFF.

The V gene went uncalled, while the J gene is TRDJ1; the table's D call TRDD3 went unverified against the DNA. The CDR3 has 25 amino acids. CDR3 loop: CAFRGSATTRTWGGTMSVSTDKLIF. The DNA of the CDR3 is TGTGCCTTTAGAGGGTCTGCCACGACCCGGACCTGGGGGGGAACCATGAGCGTGAGCACCGATAAACTCATCTTT.

This clone came up a few times. The chain has TRDV2 and TRDJ3; TRDD3 aligns across 9 bases. V was clipped by 2 bases and J by 4 bases; unmatched bases: 5. CDR1 is GEAIGNYY and CDR2 is EKD in the germline V gene. This CDR3 is 17 amino acids long. CDR3 DNA: TGTGCCTGTGACAGCTTGGGGGATAGGTGGGACACCCGACAGATGTTTTTC. Translated, it gives CACDSLGDRWDTRQMFF.

This clone was found once. The chain uses TRDV1 and TRDJ1; 12 nucleotides align to TRDD3. Here the J gene came from matching the DNA to germline, since TCRdb omits it. The CDR3 has 20 residues. V gave up 8 bases and J gave up 0 bases; unmatched junction bases: 19. Per germline, CDR1 TSWWSYY and CDR2 QGS. In DNA, the CDR3 is TGTGCTCTTTTCCGGTTCTGGGGGATACGCGGGGGGGGATACACCGATAAACTCATCTTT. Translated: CALFRFWGIRGGGYTDKLIF.

By sample share, this clone is medium-sized. Other DNA sequences in the same sample also yield this CDR3. The chain recombines TRDV2 with TRDJ1, with 13 bases fitting TRDD3. The CDR3 is 24 residues long. J gave up 0 bases and V 0 bases, and 24 bases lay outside the gene matches. Looked up from germline, CDR1 is GEAIGNYY and CDR2 is EKD. This chain's CDR3 is CACDTVTTATGGYAPALYTDKLIF. CDR3 nucleotide sequence: TGTGCCTGTGACACCGTGACTACGGCAACTGGGGGATACGCGCCCGCTTTGTACACCGATAAACTCATCTTT.

This clone came up a few times. Other nucleotide sequences in the sample specify the same CDR3. The rearrangement joins TRDV2 to TRDJ1, with 8 bases aligning to TRDD3. CDR1 is GEAIGNYY and CDR2 is EKD in the germline V gene. The CDR3 is 19 residues long. With 4 bases clipped from V and 1 base from J, the junction kept 19 bases outside the gene matches. CDR3 sequence (DNA): TGTGCCTGTGATCCACTCACTGGGGGTATCGGGGTGGGCACCGATAAACTCATCTTT. This sequence encodes CACDPLTGGIGVGTDKLIF.

J is TRDJ1 and V is TRDV1; TRDD3 aligns across 8 bases. V lost 0 bases, J lost 1 base, and 22 bases stayed unmatched. In germline, CDR1 is TSWWSYY, CDR2 QGS. The CDR3 is made up of 22 amino acids. In DNA, the CDR3 is TGTGCTCTTGGGGAACTTCAAGAGGTGGGGGATCGACAGGGGTATGGCACCGATAAACTCATCTTT. Amino acid sequence: CALGELQEVGDRQGYGTDKLIF.

As regards this clone: A junction boundary mismatches the germline segment, possibly from a read error. The V and J genes are TRDV1 and TRDJ1; D ambiguous. From germline, CDR1 is TSWWSYY and CDR2 QGS. This CDR3 is built from 18 residues. CDR3 region: CALGELTNLLTDTDKPIF. CDR3 sequence (DNA): TGTGCTCTTGGGGAACTTACAAATCTCCTGACAGACACCGATAAACCCATCTTT.

This clone was seen a handful of times. This same CDR3 is encoded by further DNA sequences in the sample. The chain carries TRDV2 and TRDJ3; TRDD3 aligns across 11 bases. After removal of 1 base from V and 0 bases from J, the junction contained 4 bases not matched to a gene. Germline V gene sequence: CDR1 GEAIGNYY, CDR2 EKD. The CDR3 runs to 19 residues. CDR3 DNA sequence: TGTGCCTGTGACACTTTACTGGGGGATAGCTCCTGGGACACCCGACAGATGTTTTTC. Amino acids: CACDTLLGDSSWDTRQMFF.

This clone was observed a handful of times. The protein in this entry is translated from the DNA; at residue 5 it differs from the protein listed in TCRdb. The chain combines TRAV29/DV5 with TRDJ1; the D gene is possibly TRDD3 (5 bases). CDR1 is NSMFDY, CDR2 ISSIKDK, per germline. The CDR3 extends over 16 amino acids. V was trimmed by 1 base and J by 0 bases, leaving 16 bases between them. The CDR3 is CAASNDRRGYTDKLIF. DNA for the CDR3: TGTGCAGCAAGCAACGATAGAAGGGGGTACACCGATAAACTCATCTTT.

V and J are TRDV1 and TRDJ1, with TRDD3 matching 10 bases. CDR1 and CDR2 from the germline V gene are TSWWSYY and QGS. The CDR3 is 17 residues long. J lost 0 bases, V lost 1 base, and 5 bases had no gene match. The CDR3, as DNA: TGTGCTCTTGGGGAACGTCGGGGGATACGCAACACCGATAAACTCATCTTT. Translation gives CALGERRGIRNTDKLIF.

This clone has just a few counts. This chain uses TRDV1 with TRDJ1; 11 bases are a match to TRDD3. The CDR3 length is 19 residues. V shed 4 bases and J 3 bases; nucleotides not matched to a gene: 16. Germline V gives CDR1 TSWWSYY, CDR2 QGS. The CDR3 DNA is TGTGCTCTTGGGGGACTCACTCCCCGTGCTGGGGGATACCCCGATAAACTCATCTTT. Translating gives CALGGLTPRAGGYPDKLIF.

In this sample, this clone turned up a few times. At one end the junction does not follow the germline gene, possibly because of a read error. The V gene is TRDV1, the J gene TRDJ1; D is unresolved. Germline values: CDR1 TSWWSYY, CDR2 QGS. This CDR3 has 24 residues. The CDR3, as DNA: TGTGCTCTTGGGGAAACGGCCATCCCTTTTTGGAACGTCCTCAAGTGCTGTGACACCGATAAACCCATCTTT. Translating it yields CALGETAIPFWNVLKCCDTDKPIF.